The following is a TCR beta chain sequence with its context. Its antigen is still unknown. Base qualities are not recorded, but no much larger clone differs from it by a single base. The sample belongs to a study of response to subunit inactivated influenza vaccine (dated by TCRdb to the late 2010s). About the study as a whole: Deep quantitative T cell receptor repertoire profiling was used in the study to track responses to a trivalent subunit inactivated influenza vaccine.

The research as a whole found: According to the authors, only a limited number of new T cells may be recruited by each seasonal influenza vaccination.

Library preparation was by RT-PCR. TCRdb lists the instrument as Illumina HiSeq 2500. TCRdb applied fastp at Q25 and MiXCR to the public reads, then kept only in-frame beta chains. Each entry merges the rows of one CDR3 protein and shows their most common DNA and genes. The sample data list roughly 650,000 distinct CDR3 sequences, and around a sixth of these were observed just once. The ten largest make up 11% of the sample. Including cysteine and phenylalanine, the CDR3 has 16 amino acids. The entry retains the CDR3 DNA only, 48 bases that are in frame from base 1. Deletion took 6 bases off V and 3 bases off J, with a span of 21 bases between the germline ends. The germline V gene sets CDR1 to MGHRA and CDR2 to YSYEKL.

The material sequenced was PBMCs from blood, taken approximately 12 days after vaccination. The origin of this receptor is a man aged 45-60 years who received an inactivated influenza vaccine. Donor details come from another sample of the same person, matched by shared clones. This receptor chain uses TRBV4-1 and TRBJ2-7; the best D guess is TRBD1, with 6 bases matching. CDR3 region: CASSHYPGGQYYEQYF. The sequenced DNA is TGCGCCAGCAGTCACTACCCTGGTGGACAGTACTACGAGCAGTACTTC.